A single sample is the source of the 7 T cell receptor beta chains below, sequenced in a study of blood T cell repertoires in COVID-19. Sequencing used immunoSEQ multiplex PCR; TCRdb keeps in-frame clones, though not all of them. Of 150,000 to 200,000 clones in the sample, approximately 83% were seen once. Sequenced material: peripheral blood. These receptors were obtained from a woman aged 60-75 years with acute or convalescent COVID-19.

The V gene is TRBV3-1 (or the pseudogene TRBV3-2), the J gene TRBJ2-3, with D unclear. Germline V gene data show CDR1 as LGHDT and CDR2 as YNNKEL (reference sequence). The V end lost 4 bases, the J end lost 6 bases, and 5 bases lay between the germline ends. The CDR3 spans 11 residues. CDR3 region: CASSLQDTQYF. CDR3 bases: TGTGCCAGCAGCCTGCAGGATACGCAGTATTTT.

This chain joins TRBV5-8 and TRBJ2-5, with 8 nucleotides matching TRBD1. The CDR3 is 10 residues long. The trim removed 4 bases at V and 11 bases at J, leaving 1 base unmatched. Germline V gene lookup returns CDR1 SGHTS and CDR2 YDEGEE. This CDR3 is CASSRDRQYF. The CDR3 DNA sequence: TGTGCCAGCAGCCGGGACAGGCAGTACTTC.

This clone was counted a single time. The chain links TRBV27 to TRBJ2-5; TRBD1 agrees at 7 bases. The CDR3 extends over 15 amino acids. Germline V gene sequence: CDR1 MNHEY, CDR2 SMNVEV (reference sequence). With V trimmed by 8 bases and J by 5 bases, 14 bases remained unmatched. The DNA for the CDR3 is TGTGCCAGCGGGCCTTCTGGACAGGCTGACGAGACCCAGTACTTC. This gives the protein CASGPSGQADETQYF.

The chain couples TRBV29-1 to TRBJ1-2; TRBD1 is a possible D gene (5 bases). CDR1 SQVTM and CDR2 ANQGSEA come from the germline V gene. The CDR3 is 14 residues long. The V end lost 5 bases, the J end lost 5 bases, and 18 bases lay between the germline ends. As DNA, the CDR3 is TGCAGCGTTTTCTTTTTTGGGGGGGAATATGGCTACACCTTC. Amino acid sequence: CSVFFFGGEYGYTF.

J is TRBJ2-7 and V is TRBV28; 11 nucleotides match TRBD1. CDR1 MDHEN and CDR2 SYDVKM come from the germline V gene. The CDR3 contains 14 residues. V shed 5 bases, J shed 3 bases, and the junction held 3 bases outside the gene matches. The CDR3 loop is CASSPGQGDYEQYF. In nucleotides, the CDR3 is TGTGCCAGCAGTCCGGGACAGGGGGACTACGAGCAGTACTTC.

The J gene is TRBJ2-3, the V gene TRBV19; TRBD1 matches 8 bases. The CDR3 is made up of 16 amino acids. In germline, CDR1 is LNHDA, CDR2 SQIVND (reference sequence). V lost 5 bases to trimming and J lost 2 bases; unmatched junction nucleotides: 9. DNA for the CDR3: TGTGCCAGTAGTCCCCCGGGACAGGCCCCCACAGATACGCAGTATTTT. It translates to CASSPPGQAPTDTQYF.

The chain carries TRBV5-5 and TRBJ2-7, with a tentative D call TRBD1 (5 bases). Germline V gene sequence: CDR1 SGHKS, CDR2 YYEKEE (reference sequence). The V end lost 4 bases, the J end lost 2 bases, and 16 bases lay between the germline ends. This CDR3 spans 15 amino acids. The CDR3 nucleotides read TGTGCCAGCAGCCGGGCAGGGCCAGTTGCCTACGAGCAGTACTTC. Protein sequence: CASSRAGPVAYEQYF.